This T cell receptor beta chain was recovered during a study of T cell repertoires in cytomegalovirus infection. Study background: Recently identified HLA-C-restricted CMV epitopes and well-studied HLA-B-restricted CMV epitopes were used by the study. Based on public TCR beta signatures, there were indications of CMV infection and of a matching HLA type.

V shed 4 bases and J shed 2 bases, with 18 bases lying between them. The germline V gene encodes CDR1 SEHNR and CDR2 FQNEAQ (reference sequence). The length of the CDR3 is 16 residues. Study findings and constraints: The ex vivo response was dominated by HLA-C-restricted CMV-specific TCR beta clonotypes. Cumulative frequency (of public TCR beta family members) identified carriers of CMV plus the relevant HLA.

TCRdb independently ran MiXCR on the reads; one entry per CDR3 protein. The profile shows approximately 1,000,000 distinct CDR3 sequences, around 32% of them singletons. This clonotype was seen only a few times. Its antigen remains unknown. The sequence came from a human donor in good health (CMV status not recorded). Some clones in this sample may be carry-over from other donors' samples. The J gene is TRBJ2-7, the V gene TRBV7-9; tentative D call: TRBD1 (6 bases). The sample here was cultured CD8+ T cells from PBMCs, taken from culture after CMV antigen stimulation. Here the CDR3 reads CASSSTTGPRTYEQYF. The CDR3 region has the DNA TGTGCCAGCAGCTCTACTACAGGGCCAAGGACCTACGAGCAGTACTTC.